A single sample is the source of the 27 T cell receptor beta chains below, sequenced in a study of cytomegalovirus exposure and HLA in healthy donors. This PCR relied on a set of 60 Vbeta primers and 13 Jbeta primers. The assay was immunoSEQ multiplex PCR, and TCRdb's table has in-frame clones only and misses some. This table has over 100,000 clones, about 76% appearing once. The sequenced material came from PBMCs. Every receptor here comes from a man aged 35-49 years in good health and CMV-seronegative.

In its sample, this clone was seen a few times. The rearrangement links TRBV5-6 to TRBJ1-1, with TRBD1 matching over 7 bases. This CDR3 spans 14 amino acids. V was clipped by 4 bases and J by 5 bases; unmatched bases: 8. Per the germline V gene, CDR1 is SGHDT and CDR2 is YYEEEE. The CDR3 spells CASSRYTGVTEAFF. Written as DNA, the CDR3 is TGTGCCAGCAGCCGCTACACAGGGGTGACTGAAGCTTTCTTT.

The CDR3 protein is CASSLGQRAGAQYF. CDR3 in DNA: TGTGCCAGCAGTTTAGGACAGAGAGCGGGGGCCCAGTACTTC. The chain has TRBV27 and TRBJ2-5; TRBD2 agrees at 8 bases. Germline V lookup: CDR1 MNHEY, CDR2 SMNVEV (reference sequence). CDR3 length: 14 residues. The V segment lost 2 bases and the J segment 9 bases; nucleotides outside the gene matches: 8.

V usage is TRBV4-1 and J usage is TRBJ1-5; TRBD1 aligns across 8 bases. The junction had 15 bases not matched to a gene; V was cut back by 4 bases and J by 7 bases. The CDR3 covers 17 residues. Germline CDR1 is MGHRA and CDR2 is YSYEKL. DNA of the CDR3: TGCGCCAGCAGCCTAAAGTCAGGACAGGGTGTCGACCAGCCCCAGCATTTT. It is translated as CASSLKSGQGVDQPQHF.

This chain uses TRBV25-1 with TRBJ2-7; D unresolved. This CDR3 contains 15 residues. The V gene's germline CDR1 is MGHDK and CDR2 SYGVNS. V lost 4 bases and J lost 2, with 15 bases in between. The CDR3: CASSAPGLIPYEQYF. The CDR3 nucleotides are TGTGCCAGCAGTGCCCCAGGATTGATCCCCTACGAGCAGTACTTC.

CDR3 sequence: CASNTPSGGQGQGYTF. Written as DNA, the CDR3 is TGTGCCAGCAACACACCCTCCGGCGGACAGGGTCAAGGCTACACCTTC. The chain carries TRBV6-6 and TRBJ1-2; 8 bases map to TRBD1. Germline values: CDR1 MNHNY, CDR2 SVGAGI (reference sequence). The CDR3 length is 16 residues. Unmatched junction bases numbered 18, after V lost 7 bases and J lost 8 bases.

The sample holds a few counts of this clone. Here the CDR3 reads CASSSPPPGGRGGGYTF. Written as DNA, the CDR3 is TGTGCCAGCAGCAGTCCCCCCCCCGGCGGCCGCGGGGGGGGCTACACCTTC. J is TRBJ1-2 and V is TRBV21-1. TRBV21-1 is tagged as a pseudogene. CDR3 length: 17 residues.

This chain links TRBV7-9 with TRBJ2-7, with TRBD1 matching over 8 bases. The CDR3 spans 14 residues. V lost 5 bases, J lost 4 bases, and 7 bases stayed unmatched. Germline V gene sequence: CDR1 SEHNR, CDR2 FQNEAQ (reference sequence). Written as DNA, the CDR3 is TGTGCCAGCAGCCTCCGGACAGGGCGGTACGAGCAGTACTTC. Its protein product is CASSLRTGRYEQYF. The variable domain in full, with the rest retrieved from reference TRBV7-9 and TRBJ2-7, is DTGVSQNPRHKITKRGQNVTFRCDPISEHNRLYWYRQTLGQGPEFLTYFQNEAQLEKSRLLSDRFSAERPKGSFSTLEIQRTEQGDSAMYLCASSLRTGRYEQYFGPGTRLTVT.

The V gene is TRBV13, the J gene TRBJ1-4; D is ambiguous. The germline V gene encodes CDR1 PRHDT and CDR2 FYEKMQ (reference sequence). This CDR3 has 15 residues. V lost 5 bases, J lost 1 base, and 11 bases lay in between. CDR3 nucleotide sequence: TGTGCCAGCAGCCACTCAGAGGGAACTAATGAAAAACTGTTTTTT. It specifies CASSHSEGTNEKLFF.

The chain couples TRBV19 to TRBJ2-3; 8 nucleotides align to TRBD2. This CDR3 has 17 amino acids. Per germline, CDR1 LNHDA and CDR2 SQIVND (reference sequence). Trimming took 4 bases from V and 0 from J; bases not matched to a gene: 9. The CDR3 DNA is TGTGCCAGTAGTACGGGGGGGGCGAGCTCAAGCACAGATACGCAGTATTTT. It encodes CASSTGGASSSTDTQYF.

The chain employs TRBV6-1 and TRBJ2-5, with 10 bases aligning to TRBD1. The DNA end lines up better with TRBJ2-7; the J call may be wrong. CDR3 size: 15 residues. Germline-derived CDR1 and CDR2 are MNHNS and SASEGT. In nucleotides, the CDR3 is TGTGCCAGCAGTGGGGGAGGGACAGGGGCCTACGAGCAGTACTTC. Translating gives CASSGGGTGAYEQYF.

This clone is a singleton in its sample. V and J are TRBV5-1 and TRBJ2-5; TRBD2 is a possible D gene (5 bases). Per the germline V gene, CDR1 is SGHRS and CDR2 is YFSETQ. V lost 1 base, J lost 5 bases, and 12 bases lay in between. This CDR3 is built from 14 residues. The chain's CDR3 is CASSLNGVGETQYF. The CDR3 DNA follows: TGCGCCAGCAGCTTGAACGGGGTGGGGGAGACCCAGTACTTC.

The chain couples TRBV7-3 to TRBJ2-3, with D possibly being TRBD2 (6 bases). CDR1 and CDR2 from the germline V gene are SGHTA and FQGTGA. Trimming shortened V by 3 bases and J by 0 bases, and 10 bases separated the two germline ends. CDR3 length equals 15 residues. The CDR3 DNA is TGTGCCAGCAGCTTGACTAGTTTTAGCACAGATACGCAGTATTTT. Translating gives CASSLTSFSTDTQYF. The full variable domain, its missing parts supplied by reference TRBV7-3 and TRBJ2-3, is GAGVSQTPSNKVTEKGKYVELRCDPISGHTALYWYRQSLGQGPEFLIYFQGTGAADDSGLPNDRFFAVRPEGSVSTLKIQRTERGDSAVYLCASSLTSFSTDTQYFGPGTRLTVL.

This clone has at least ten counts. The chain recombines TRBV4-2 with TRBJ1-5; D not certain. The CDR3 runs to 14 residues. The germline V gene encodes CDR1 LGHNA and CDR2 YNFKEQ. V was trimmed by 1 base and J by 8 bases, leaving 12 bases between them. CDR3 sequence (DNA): TGTGCCAGCAGCCAAGGGAGGTTCGGCGAGCCCCAGCATTTT. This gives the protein CASSQGRFGEPQHF.

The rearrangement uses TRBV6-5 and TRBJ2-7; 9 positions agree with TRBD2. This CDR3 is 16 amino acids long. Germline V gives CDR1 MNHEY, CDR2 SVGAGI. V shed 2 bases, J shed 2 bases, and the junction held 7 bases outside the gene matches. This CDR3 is CASSYGSGGGAYEQYF. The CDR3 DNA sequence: TGTGCCAGCAGTTACGGGTCTGGCGGGGGGGCCTACGAGCAGTACTTC.

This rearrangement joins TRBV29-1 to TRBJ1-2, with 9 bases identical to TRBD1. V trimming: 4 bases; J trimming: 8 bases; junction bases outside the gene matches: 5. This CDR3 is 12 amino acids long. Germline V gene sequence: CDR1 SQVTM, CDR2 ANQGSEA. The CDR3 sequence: CSVGDTGGGYTF. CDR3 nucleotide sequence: TGCAGCGTTGGTGATACAGGGGGCGGCTACACCTTC.

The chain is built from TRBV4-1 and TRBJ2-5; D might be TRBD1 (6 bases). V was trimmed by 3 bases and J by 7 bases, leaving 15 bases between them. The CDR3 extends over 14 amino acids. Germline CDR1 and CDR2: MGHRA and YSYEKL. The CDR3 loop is CASSQGGRGGTQYF. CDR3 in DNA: TGCGCCAGCAGCCAGGGCGGCAGGGGTGGGACCCAGTACTTC.

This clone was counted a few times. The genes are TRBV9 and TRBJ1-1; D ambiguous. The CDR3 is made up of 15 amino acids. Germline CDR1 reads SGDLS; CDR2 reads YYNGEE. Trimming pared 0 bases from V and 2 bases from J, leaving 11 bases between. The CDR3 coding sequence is TGTGCCAGCAGCGTAGAGGGATCGGGAAACACTGAAGCTTTCTTT. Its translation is CASSVEGSGNTEAFF.

The CDR3 nucleotides are TGTGCCAGCAGCTTAACATCAGCTGGAAACACCATATATTTT. It codes for CASSLTSAGNTIYF. The chain links TRBV11-2 to TRBJ1-3; no definite D call. This CDR3 has 14 amino acids. Trimming stripped 2 bases from V and 2 bases from J, with 7 bases between. Looked up from germline, CDR1 is SGHAT and CDR2 is FQNNGV.

CDR3 region: CASSYSASGVNQPQHF. CDR3 nucleotides: TGTGCCAGCAGTTACTCTGCCTCCGGGGTAAATCAGCCCCAGCATTTT. This sequence joins TRBV6-5 and TRBJ1-5; D not certain. The ends were cut back, 0 bases at V and 4 bases at J, with 13 bases in the middle. The CDR3 extends over 16 amino acids. CDR1 and CDR2 from the germline V gene are MNHEY and SVGAGI.

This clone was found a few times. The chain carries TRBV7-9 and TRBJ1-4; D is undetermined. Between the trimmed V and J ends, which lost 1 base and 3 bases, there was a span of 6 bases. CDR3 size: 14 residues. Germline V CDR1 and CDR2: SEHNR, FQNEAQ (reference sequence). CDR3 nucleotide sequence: TGTGCCAGCAGCTTAGTTCACTCTAATGAAAAACTGTTTTTT. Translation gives CASSLVHSNEKLFF. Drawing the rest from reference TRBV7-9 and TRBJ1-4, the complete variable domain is DTGVSQNPRHKITKRGQNVTFRCDPISEHNRLYWYRQTLGQGPEFLTYFQNEAQLEKSRLLSDRFSAERPKGSFSTLEIQRTEQGDSAMYLCASSLVHSNEKLFFGSGTQLSVL.

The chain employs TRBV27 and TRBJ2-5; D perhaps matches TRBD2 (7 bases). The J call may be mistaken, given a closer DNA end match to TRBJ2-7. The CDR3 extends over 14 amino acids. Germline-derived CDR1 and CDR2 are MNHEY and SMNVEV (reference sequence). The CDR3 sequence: CASSLRGGPYEQYF. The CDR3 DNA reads TGTGCCAGCAGTTTAAGGGGGGGCCCCTACGAGCAGTACTTC.

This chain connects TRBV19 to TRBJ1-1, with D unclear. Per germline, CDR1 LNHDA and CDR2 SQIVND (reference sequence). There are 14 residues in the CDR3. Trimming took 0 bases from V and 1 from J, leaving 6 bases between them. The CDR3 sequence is CASSIDRSNTEAFF. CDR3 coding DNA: TGTGCCAGTAGTATAGACAGATCGAACACTGAAGCTTTCTTT. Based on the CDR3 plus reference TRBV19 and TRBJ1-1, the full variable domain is DGGITQSPKYLFRKEGQNVTLSCEQNLNHDAMYWYRQDPGQGLRLIYYSQIVNDFQKGDIAEGYSVSREKKESFPLTVTSAQKNPTAFYLCASSIDRSNTEAFFGQGTRLTVV.

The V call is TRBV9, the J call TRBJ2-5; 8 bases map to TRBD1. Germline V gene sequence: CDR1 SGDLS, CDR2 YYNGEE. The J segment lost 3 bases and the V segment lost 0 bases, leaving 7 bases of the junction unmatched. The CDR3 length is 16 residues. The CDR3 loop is CASSVGTGGSKETQYF. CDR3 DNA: TGTGCCAGCAGCGTAGGCACAGGGGGGTCGAAAGAGACCCAGTACTTC.

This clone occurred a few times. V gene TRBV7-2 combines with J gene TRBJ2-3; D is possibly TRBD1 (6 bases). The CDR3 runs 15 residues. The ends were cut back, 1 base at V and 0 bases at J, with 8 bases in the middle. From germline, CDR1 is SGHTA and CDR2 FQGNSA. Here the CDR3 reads CASSLVGGSTDTQYF. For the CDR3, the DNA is TGTGCCAGCAGCTTAGTTGGGGGCAGCACAGATACGCAGTATTTT. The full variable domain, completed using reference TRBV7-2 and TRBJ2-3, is GAGVSQSPSNKVTEKGKDVELRCDPISGHTALYWYRQSLGQGLEFLIYFQGNSAPDKSGLPSDRFSAERTGGSVSTLTIQRTQQEDSAVYLCASSLVGGSTDTQYFGPGTRLTVL.

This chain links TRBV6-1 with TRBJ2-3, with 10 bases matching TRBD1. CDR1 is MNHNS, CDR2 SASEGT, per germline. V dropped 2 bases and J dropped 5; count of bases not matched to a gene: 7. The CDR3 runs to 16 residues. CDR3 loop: CASSEFDRGRIDTQYF. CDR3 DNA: TGTGCCAGCAGTGAATTCGACAGGGGGCGCATAGATACGCAGTATTTT.

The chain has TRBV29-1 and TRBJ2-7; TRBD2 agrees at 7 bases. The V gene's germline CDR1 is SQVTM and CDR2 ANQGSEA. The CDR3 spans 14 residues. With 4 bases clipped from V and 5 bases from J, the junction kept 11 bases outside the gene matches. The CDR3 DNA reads TGCAGCGTTGTTTGGGCGGGAGTCCTTGACGAGCAGTACTTC. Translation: CSVVWAGVLDEQYF.

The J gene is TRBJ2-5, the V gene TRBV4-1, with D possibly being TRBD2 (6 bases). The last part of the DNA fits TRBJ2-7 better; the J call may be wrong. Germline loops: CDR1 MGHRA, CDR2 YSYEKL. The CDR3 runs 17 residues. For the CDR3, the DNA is TGCGCCAGCAGCCAAGAAGCTGGGGCGGGGAATTCCTACGAGCAGTACTTC. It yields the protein CASSQEAGAGNSYEQYF.